This TCR beta chain was identified during a study of shared clonotypes between healthy human individuals. Clones were sequenced by immunoSEQ multiplex PCR, and TCRdb holds only the in-frame ones, with some missing. The data show roughly 2.1 million clones, about 93% seen once. Positive CCR7 selection of CD45RO-negative cells yielded the naive CD8 cells, and terminally differentiated effector memory CD45RA+ cells were excluded. Healthy HIV-negative adults without recent acute infections or vaccinations served as donors. Adult Caucasians living in Nashville, Tennessee made up all of the donors. About this clone: What it recognizes is unknown.

Overall study results and limits: Relative to clonotypes present in all four donors, those not shared had lower generation probabilities.

The sequenced sample consisted of naive CD8+ T cells from PBMCs. The sequence was obtained from a man aged 18 to 30 in good health. Some clones in this sample may be carry-over from other donors' samples.

CDR3 sequence reads: CSADPQVGLSGYTF. The CDR3 region has the DNA TGCAGCGCCGACCCACAGGTCGGCCTTAGTGGCTACACCTTC. The genes are TRBV29-1 and TRBJ1-2, with TRBD1 as a possible D gene (5 bases). V was clipped by 7 bases and J by 7 bases, with 22 bases between them. Germline CDR1 reads SQVTM; CDR2 reads ANQGSEA. The length of the CDR3 is 14 residues. Using reference TRBV29-1 and TRBJ1-2 for the parts outside the CDR3, the full variable domain is SAVISQKPSRDICQRGTSLTIQCQVDSQVTMMFWYRQQPGQSLTLIATANQGSEATYESGFVIDKFPISRPNLTFSTLTVSNMSPEDSSIYLCSADPQVGLSGYTFGSGTRLTVV.